Following are 25 T cell receptor beta chains from one sample sequenced in a study of PD-L1 blockade in urothelial cancer. Only in-frame clones appear in the TCRdb table, and some are missing; sequencing was by immunoSEQ multiplex PCR. The sample contains 50,000 to 55,000 clones, around 79% of which appear only once. Noted time point: pretreatment peripheral blood. Sample: PBMCs, taken around atezolizumab (anti-PD-L1) treatment. Receptors originate from a man between 65 and 85 years old with urothelial cancer.

The chain carries TRBV4-1 and TRBJ2-1; D may be TRBD1 (5 bases). The CDR3 spans 15 residues. V lost 5 bases and J 10 bases, leaving 21 bases between the germline ends. Looked up from germline, CDR1 is MGHRA and CDR2 is YSYEKL. The CDR3 region has the DNA TGCGCCAGCAGCTACAGAAGAGATCAGGACACGGAGCAGTTCTTC. This encodes CASSYRRDQDTEQFF.

J is TRBJ1-2 and V is TRBV27, with D perhaps matching TRBD1 (6 bases). The length of the CDR3 is 17 residues. V lost 2 bases and J lost 2, with 18 bases in between. Germline V gene lookup returns CDR1 MNHEY and CDR2 SMNVEV (reference sequence). DNA of the CDR3: TGTGCCAGCAGTTTAAGGGTTGCAGGGGAGAGGAACTATGGCTACACCTTC. This translates into CASSLRVAGERNYGYTF.

V is TRBV6-1 and J is TRBJ2-7, with TRBD1 matching 7 bases. The CDR3 covers 14 residues. The V gene's germline CDR1 is MNHNS and CDR2 SASEGT. J gave up 6 bases and V 5 bases, and 10 bases lay outside the gene matches. The CDR3: CASSLTTGLGEQYF. CDR3 sequence (DNA): TGTGCCAGCAGTCTCACGACAGGGCTAGGCGAGCAGTACTTC.

The V gene is TRBV28, the J gene TRBJ2-7, with 8 bases identical to TRBD1. Trimming removed 6 bases from V and 1 base from J; junction bases left unmatched: 8. This CDR3 is built from 15 residues. Germline V gene data show CDR1 as MDHEN and CDR2 as SYDVKM. The CDR3 region has the DNA TGTGCCAGCAGCTCCTCAGGGGGCCCTTCCTACGAGCAGTACTTC. Its translation is CASSSSGGPSYEQYF.

This clone was observed a handful of times. This chain links TRBV6-5 with TRBJ2-1, with 8 positions matching TRBD1. The CDR3 extends over 16 amino acids. Germline V gene data show CDR1 as MNHEY and CDR2 as SVGAGI. V was clipped by 1 base and J by 10 bases; unmatched bases: 12. The chain's CDR3 is CASSYLTQGAKGEQFF. The CDR3 DNA reads TGTGCCAGCAGTTACTTGACGCAGGGGGCGAAGGGGGAGCAGTTCTTC.

This clone was seen more than once but under ten times. The chain couples TRBV5-6 to TRBJ2-1; D gene unclear. Germline assignment: CDR1 SGHDT and CDR2 YYEEEE. This CDR3 has 11 residues. V shed 3 bases and J shed 7 bases, with 5 bases lying between them. The CDR3 bases are TGTGCCAGCAGCTCTAGAAATGAGCAGTTCTTC. Its translation is CASSSRNEQFF.

This chain connects TRBV9 to TRBJ2-5; 7 bases line up with TRBD1. Germline trimming cut 0 bases from V and 7 bases from J; bases unmatched to any gene: 9. This CDR3 has 15 amino acids. Germline loops: CDR1 SGDLS, CDR2 YYNGEE. CDR3 nucleotide sequence: TGTGCCAGCAGCGTAGATTCAGGTTCAGGGGGGACCCAGTACTTC. Translation: CASSVDSGSGGTQYF. Filled out from reference TRBV9 and TRBJ2-5, the complete variable domain reads DSGVTQTPKHLITATGQRVTLRCSPRSGDLSVYWYQQSLDQGLQFLIQYYNGEERAKGNILERFSAQQFPDLHSELNLSSLELGDSALYFCASSVDSGSGGTQYFGPGTRLLVL.

The chain joins TRBV2 to TRBJ1-4, with 8 positions matching TRBD1. V dropped 7 bases and J dropped 5; count of bases not matched to a gene: 6. The CDR3 length is 14 residues. Germline V gives CDR1 SNHLY, CDR2 FYNNEI. CDR3 in DNA: TGTGCCAGCAACGCCCGACAGGGGAATGAAAAACTGTTTTTT. Translating it yields CASNARQGNEKLFF.

This CDR3 is CASSLSGYEQYF. DNA for the CDR3: TGTGCCAGCAGCCTCTCAGGTTACGAGCAGTACTTC. The chain links TRBV7-2 to TRBJ2-7, with D unresolved. The V gene's germline CDR1 is SGHTA and CDR2 FQGNSA. This CDR3 comprises 12 residues. Deletions cut 5 bases from V and 4 bases from J, with 9 bases between. The full variable domain, rest sourced from reference TRBV7-2 and TRBJ2-7, is GAGVSQSPSNKVTEKGKDVELRCDPISGHTALYWYRQSLGQGLEFLIYFQGNSAPDKSGLPSDRFSAERTGGSVSTLTIQRTQQEDSAVYLCASSLSGYEQYFGPGTRLTVT.

This chain links TRBV9 with TRBJ1-1, with 7 nucleotides matching TRBD1. The CDR3 loop spans 18 amino acids. The germline CDR1 and CDR2 sequences are SGDLS and YYNGEE. Unmatched junction bases numbered 15, after V lost 0 bases and J lost 4 bases. The CDR3 region is CASSVGGSRTTGSTEAFF. In DNA, the CDR3 is TGTGCCAGCAGCGTAGGGGGTAGTCGGACGACAGGGAGCACTGAAGCTTTCTTT.

The chain couples TRBV5-8 to TRBJ2-5, with 10 bases lining up with TRBD1. J lost 4 bases, V lost 2 bases, and 8 bases had no gene match. This CDR3 region has 16 residues. CDR1 SGHTS and CDR2 YDEGEE come from the germline V gene. The CDR3 sequence is CASSLYGTGARETQYF. The CDR3 DNA reads TGTGCCAGCAGCTTATACGGGACAGGGGCCCGAGAGACCCAGTACTTC.

The CDR3 sequence is CASSLGGAINGYTF. The CDR3 bases are TGTGCCAGCAGCTTGGGAGGAGCTATAAATGGCTACACCTTC. V usage is TRBV5-4 and J usage is TRBJ1-2; D gene unclear. The V gene's germline CDR1 is SGHNT and CDR2 YYREEE (reference sequence). Trimming cost V 0 bases and J 6 bases, with 12 bases left between them. The CDR3 is 14 residues long.

This clone has only one observation. V and J are TRBV11-2 and TRBJ1-2; 9 nucleotides align to TRBD1. V trimming: 5 bases; J trimming: 4 bases; junction bases outside the gene matches: 5. Germline V gene lookup returns CDR1 SGHAT and CDR2 FQNNGV. CDR3 size: 14 residues. CDR3 protein: CASSPTGGAYGYTF. The DNA of the CDR3 is TGTGCCAGCAGCCCCACAGGGGGCGCCTATGGCTACACCTTC.

The chain joins TRBV4-1 to TRBJ2-7, with TRBD2 matching 7 bases. CDR3 length: 17 amino acids. Germline values: CDR1 MGHRA, CDR2 YSYEKL. J was trimmed by 2 bases and V by 3 bases; bases with no gene match: 13. CDR3 nucleotide sequence: TGCGCCAGCAGCCAGGGCTTCGGGGAGGGGCCAGCCTACGAGCAGTACTTC. Protein sequence: CASSQGFGEGPAYEQYF.

This chain joins TRBV7-2 and TRBJ2-3; 7 bases map to TRBD2. The ends lost 1 base at V and 0 bases at J; junction bases unmatched: 7. Germline CDR1 reads SGHTA; CDR2 reads FQGNSA. This CDR3 has 17 amino acids. The CDR3 spells CASSLGGGRVSTDTQYF. The DNA of the CDR3 is TGTGCCAGCAGCTTAGGGGGAGGGCGGGTGAGCACAGATACGCAGTATTTT.

The chain links TRBV4-3 to TRBJ2-7; the D gene is possibly TRBD2 (6 bases). Germline-derived CDR1 and CDR2 are LGHNA and YSLEER. The CDR3 spans 14 residues. Trimming removed 4 bases from V and 2 bases from J, with 12 bases in between. The CDR3 region is CASSPDGSTYEQYF. The CDR3 nucleotides are TGCGCCAGCAGCCCCGACGGGAGTACCTACGAGCAGTACTTC.

The chain links TRBV6-6 to TRBJ2-7, with 7 bases matching TRBD2. With V trimmed by 4 bases and J by 2 bases, 8 bases remained unmatched. The V gene's germline CDR1 is MNHNY and CDR2 SVGAGI (reference sequence). CDR3 length: 15 amino acids. CDR3 nucleotides: TGTGCCAGCAGTTCCCCCGACCGGGGGGCCTACGAGCAGTACTTC. Translated, it gives CASSSPDRGAYEQYF.

The chain uses TRBV5-4 and TRBJ1-6; D not certain. The germline V and J ends were trimmed by 1 base and 4 bases, with 9 bases remaining between them. CDR1 is SGHNT, CDR2 YYREEE, per germline (reference sequence). The CDR3 sequence is 15 residues long. CDR3 bases: TGTGCCAGCAGCTTGAGCGCAAGGTATAATTCACCCCTCCACTTT. It specifies CASSLSARYNSPLHF. The full variable domain, with the rest looked up from reference TRBV5-4 and TRBJ1-6, is ETGVTQSPTHLIKTRGQQVTLRCSSQSGHNTVSWYQQALGQGPQFIFQYYREEENGRGNFPPRFSGLQFPNYSSELNVNALELDDSALYLCASSLSARYNSPLHFGNGTRLTVT.

The gene calls are TRBV5-6 and TRBJ1-5; maybe TRBD1 (5 bases). Germline CDR1 and CDR2: SGHDT and YYEEEE. The CDR3 length is 15 residues. V lost 2 bases and J lost 4, with 13 bases in between. The CDR3 DNA reads as TGTGCCAGCAGCTTCCGAGGGACTGGTAATCAGCCCCAGCATTTT. It translates to CASSFRGTGNQPQHF.

About this clone: A far larger clone differs by one base, so this is likely a read error. The chain uses TRBV2 and TRBJ2-1, with TRBD2 matching over 8 bases. The CDR3 extends over 14 amino acids. J lost 5 bases, V lost 2 bases, and 2 bases had no gene match. The germline gives CDR1 SNHLY, CDR2 FYNNEI. CDR3 sequence (DNA): TGTGCCAGCAGTGAACTACTAGCGGACAATGAGCAGTTCTTC. Translation gives CASSELLADNEQFF. Full variable domain (outside the CDR3, taken from reference TRBV2 and TRBJ2-1): EPEVTQTPSHQVTQMGQEVILRCVPISNHLYFYWYRQILGQKVEFLVSFYNNEISEKSEIFDDQFSVERPDGSNFTLKIRSTKLEDSAMYFCASSELLADNEQFFGPGTRLTVL.

In its sample, this clone was seen once. The chain carries TRBV5-1 and TRBJ2-4, with a weak D call TRBD1 (5 bases). The length of the CDR3 is 15 residues. The V gene's germline CDR1 is SGHRS and CDR2 YFSETQ. Trimming took off 3 bases at V and 4 bases at J, with 14 bases between the two ends. The CDR3 nucleotides are TGCGCCAGCAGCTCGATGCCCCAGGGAAAAAACATTCAGTACTTC. Protein: CASSSMPQGKNIQYF.

The gene calls are TRBV10-3 and TRBJ1-5; 8 nucleotides agree with TRBD1. V lost 2 bases to trimming and J lost 11 bases; unmatched junction nucleotides: 11. This CDR3 has 15 residues. Germline V gives CDR1 ENHRY, CDR2 SYGVKD. The CDR3 DNA reads as TGTGCCATCAGTGAGGGGTCAGGGGGCGCGGGAACCCAGCATTTT. It codes for CAISEGSGGAGTQHF.

This sequence joins TRBV30 and TRBJ1-1; the match to TRBD1 covers 8 bases. V shed 5 bases and J 8 bases; nucleotides not matched to a gene: 4. The CDR3 is 11 amino acids. CDR1 and CDR2 from the germline V gene are GTSNPN and SVGIG (reference sequence). Here the CDR3 reads CAWGQGVEAFF. The DNA of the CDR3 is TGTGCCTGGGGACAGGGTGTCGAAGCTTTCTTT.

This clone was recorded only once. This rearrangement joins TRBV6-7 to TRBJ1-2, with D perhaps TRBD1 (6 bases). TRBV6-7 is an open reading frame, and its role is uncertain. The CDR3 runs 17 residues. Trimming left V 7 bases short and J 9 bases short, with 30 bases between. CDR3 residues: CASTPIMRGGGGPCYTF. CDR3 DNA: TGTGCCAGCACCCCTATAATGAGGGGGGGCGGAGGCCCCTGCTACACCTTC.

V and J are TRBV7-3 and TRBJ2-4; 7 bases are shared with TRBD2. This CDR3 comprises 16 residues. The V gene's germline CDR1 is SGHTA and CDR2 FQGTGA. V lost 0 bases, J lost 15 bases, and 17 bases stayed unmatched. The CDR3 protein is CASSLTRPAHSGPLYF. The CDR3 region has the DNA TGTGCCAGCAGCTTAACCCGACCGGCCCATAGCGGGCCACTGTACTTC.